These T cell receptor beta chains were read from a single sample in a study of OX40 agonist ivuxolimab in advanced cancers. Data came from immunoSEQ multiplex PCR; TCRdb stores just in-frame clones and leaves some out. The data show under 80,000 clones, roughly 90% seen once. The sequencing used CD4+ or CD8+ T cells sorted from blood, collected in a trial of the OX40 agonist ivuxolimab. These receptors were collected from an adult with an advanced solid tumor such as melanoma, head and neck, liver or kidney cancer. CDR3s include the opening cysteine and the closing phenylalanine or tryptophan. D genes are given only for firm matches. For some rows the clone size is stated as once, few or many, or as a class when expanded; others skip it.

d_call	clone_size	v_call	j_call	cdr3_nt	cdr3_aa
NA	NA	TRBV20-1	TRBJ2-5	TGCAGTGCTCAGGGAGGCGAGACCCAGTACTTC	CSAQGGETQYF
NA	NA	TRBV6-5	TRBJ1-5	TGTGCCAGCAGTTTGCACAGCCGCCAGCCCCAGCATTTT	CASSLHSRQPQHF
NA	few	TRBV28	TRBJ1-5	TGTGCCAGCAGTTTTAAGGGATTTTACAATCAGCCCCAGCATTTT	CASSFKGFYNQPQHF
NA	NA	TRBV29-1	TRBJ2-7	TGCAGCGTAACGGCAGGGAACGAGCAGTACTTC	CSVTAGNEQYF
TRBD1	once	TRBV15	TRBJ2-3	TGTGCCACCAGCAGAAACCGGGACAGGGGAGGGGATACGCAGTATTTT	CATSRNRDRGGDTQYF
NA	NA	TRBV29-1	TRBJ2-3	TGCAGCGTGGCGCGGGGGCTAGCGGACACAGATACGCAGTATTTT	CSVARGLADTDTQYF
NA	NA	TRBV18	TRBJ2-2	TGTGCCAGCTCACAGTCGCAGAGGAACACCGGGGAGCTGTTTTTT	CASSQSQRNTGELFF
TRBD1	NA	TRBV28	TRBJ1-2	TGTGCCAGCAGTATCGGGACAGCGTACTATGGCTACACCTTC	CASSIGTAYYGYTF
TRBD1	NA	TRBV15	TRBJ1-5	TGTGCCACCAGCAAAACGCTTTTTGGACAGGTTAATCAGCCCCAGCATTTT	CATSKTLFGQVNQPQHF
NA	NA	TRBV28	TRBJ2-3	TGTGCCAGCAGTTTTGGTGGGGTAATCACAGATACGCAGTATTTT	CASSFGGVITDTQYF
NA	once	TRBV7-3	TRBJ2-1	TGTGCCAGCAGCTCGGACTGGTACAATGAGCAGTTCTTC	CASSSDWYNEQFF
NA	NA	TRBV13	TRBJ1-2	TGTGCCAGCAGCTTAAGAAAAAGTGGCTACACCTTC	CASSLRKSGYTF
NA	NA	TRBV28	TRBJ1-5	TGTGCCAGCAGTCCCGACCGGGGGGGCGGCGTATATAGCAATCAGCCCCAGCATTTT	CASSPDRGGGVYSNQPQHF
NA	NA	TRBV19	TRBJ2-1	TGTGCCAGTAGTATCGGCGGCACCGCCTACAATGAGCAGTTCTTC	CASSIGGTAYNEQFF
TRBD2	NA	TRBV7-3	TRBJ2-5	TGTGCCAGCAGCTTAATCCCTCCCCCAGCGGGAGCCTCGTCGACCCAGTACTTC	CASSLIPPPAGASSTQYF
TRBD1	once	TRBV10-3	TRBJ1-2	TGTGCCACTACCATCGGGACAGGCTATAACTATGGCTACACCTTC	CATTIGTGYNYGYTF
TRBD1	NA	TRBV5-1	TRBJ2-7	TGCGCCAGCAGCTCGGGACAGGGGACCTACGAGCAGTACTTC	CASSSGQGTYEQYF
TRBD1	NA	TRBV5-1	TRBJ1-1	TGCGCCAGCAGTGTCAGGGGGCGGAACACTGAAGCTTTCTTT	CASSVRGRNTEAFF
NA	NA	TRBV4-2	TRBJ2-7	TGTGCCAGCAGCTCACAGGGTGAGCAGGACGAGCAGTACTTC	CASSSQGEQDEQYF
TRBD1	NA	TRBV7-8	TRBJ1-3	TGTGCCAGCAGCTTAGGAAGAACGACAGGGGCCTCTGGAAACACCATATATTTT	CASSLGRTTGASGNTIYF
TRBD2	NA	TRBV5-6	TRBJ2-7	TGTGCCAGCAGCTTTGTGCTAATTAGCGGGATCCCCTACGAGCAGTACTTC	CASSFVLISGIPYEQYF
NA	NA	TRBV7-6	TRBJ2-2	TGTGCCAGCAGCTACATGGATAGTAACACCGGGGAGCTGTTTTTT	CASSYMDSNTGELFF
TRBD2	once	TRBV5-6	TRBJ2-1	TGTGCCAGCAGCCCAATAGCGGGATACAATGAGCAGTTCTTC	CASSPIAGYNEQFF
TRBD1	NA	TRBV6-5	TRBJ2-7	TGTGCCAGCAGTCCAGGGGGCGGGTTCCAGCAGTACTTC	CASSPGGGFQQYF
TRBD1	once	TRBV11-2	TRBJ2-3	TGTGCCAGCAGCGCGGACAGGATAGGCACAGATACGCAGTATTTT	CASSADRIGTDTQYF
NA	NA	TRBV11-2	TRBJ2-7	TGTGCCAGCAGCTTAGCCCAGGACGTCCACTACGAGCAGTACTTC	CASSLAQDVHYEQYF
TRBD1	NA	TRBV15	TRBJ2-3	TGTGCCACCAGCAGAGAAACTAGACAGGGGATAGATACGCAGTATTTT	CATSRETRQGIDTQYF
TRBD2	NA	TRBV7-6	TRBJ2-1	TGTGCCAGCAGCCTCGCGGGAGGGCCGGATAATGAGCAGTTCTTC	CASSLAGGPDNEQFF
TRBD1	NA	TRBV5-4	TRBJ1-2	TGTGCCAGCAGCCGACGATCCGACTCACAGGGGAACTATGGCTACACCTTC	CASSRRSDSQGNYGYTF
NA	NA	TRBV6-5	TRBJ2-3	TGTGCCAGCAAGCAGGAGGCGTTTGCAGATACGCAGTATTTT	CASKQEAFADTQYF
TRBD2	once	TRBV6-5	TRBJ2-7	TGTGCCAGCAGTTCCGCGGGAGGGGCGTACGAGCAGTACTTC	CASSSAGGAYEQYF
NA	NA	TRBV19	TRBJ2-4	TGTGCCAGTAGTATAGATAGTGCAGGGTTAAAAAACATTCAGTACTTC	CASSIDSAGLKNIQYF
TRBD2	NA	TRBV10-3	TRBJ2-5	TGTGCCACCAAGCTAGCGGGCGAAGAGACCCAGTACTTC	CATKLAGEETQYF
TRBD2	once	TRBV27	TRBJ2-5	TGTGCCAGCAGTTTAGCGGGAGCAGAGACCCAGTACTTC	CASSLAGAETQYF
NA	NA	TRBV6-6	TRBJ1-5	TGTGCCAGCAGTTACACGGGGAGCAATCAGCCCCAGCATTTT	CASSYTGSNQPQHF
TRBD2	NA	TRBV4-1	TRBJ2-5	TGCGCCAGCAGCCAAGATCAGAAGGGGCTAGCGGGAGGGAAGACCCAGTACTTC	CASSQDQKGLAGGKTQYF
NA	NA	TRBV7-2	TRBJ2-1	TGTGCCAGCAGCTTAGTACTTAAGCCAAATGAGCAGTTCTTC	CASSLVLKPNEQFF
TRBD1	NA	TRBV7-9	TRBJ2-5	TGTGCCAGCAGCTTACGACAGGGCCCGCAAGAGACCCAGTACTTC	CASSLRQGPQETQYF
TRBD2	NA	TRBV9	TRBJ2-1	TGTGCCAGCAGCGTCGGGGGGGGAGCGGCCAATGAGCAGTTCTTC	CASSVGGGAANEQFF
NA	NA	TRBV6-5	TRBJ1-1	TGTGCCGTTCGTGGAGGGAAGAACACTGAAGCTTTCTTT	CAVRGGKNTEAFF
NA	NA	TRBV28	TRBJ2-7	TGTGCCAGCAGTTTGATGTTGGGAACCTACGAGCAGTACTTC	CASSLMLGTYEQYF
NA	NA	TRBV6-5	TRBJ1-1	TGTGCCAGCATGAGGCAGGGGAACACTGAAGCTTTCTTT	CASMRQGNTEAFF
TRBD1	NA	TRBV5-1	TRBJ1-2	TGCGCCAGCAGCTTGGGGGACAGGGCTCATGGCTACACCTTC	CASSLGDRAHGYTF